This paragraph covers one TCR beta chain sequence. Its antigen is not identified. V was cut by 5 bases and J by 2 bases, with 13 bases left in between. Germline V gene sequence: CDR1 MNHEY, CDR2 SMNVEV (reference sequence). CDR3 size: 15 residues. The source of the sample is a study of T cell responses to AZD1222 COVID-19 vaccine. Overall study results and limits: Researchers report vaccine-associated CD4 TCRs spanning spike, with dominance at 160-218 and 743-854.

Data came from immunoSEQ multiplex PCR; TCRdb stores just in-frame clones and leaves some out. Here the sample spans around 140,000 clones, about 93% being singletons. V is TRBV27 and J is TRBJ1-5; unclear D gene. Here the sequenced sample was peripheral blood, taken on day 0 of AZD1222 vaccination. This clonotype was obtained from an adult in good health. The CDR3 protein is CASSPYRVRNQPQHF. The CDR3 DNA reads TGTGCCAGCAGTCCCTACCGGGTACGCAATCAGCCCCAGCATTTT.